Described below is a single TCR beta chain sequence and its context. Its antigen is not known. Sequencing used immunoSEQ multiplex PCR; TCRdb keeps in-frame clones, though not all of them. The sample holds around 120,000 clones, over 75% seen once. The germline CDR1 and CDR2 sequences are ENHRY and SYGVKD. This CDR3 spans 12 amino acids. The V end lost 8 bases, the J end lost 3 bases, and 11 bases lay between the germline ends. This record belongs to a study of T cell responses to AZD1222 COVID-19 vaccine. As for the study in general: Second-dose timings of about 4 or about 12 weeks were pooled.

General study findings and limits: Most donors were white British and more were female, and clonal diversity was possibly underestimated. Seropositivity was recorded at baseline in only a handful of AZD1222 recipients. After two AZD1222 doses, spike-specific TCR breadth and depth rose versus day 0.

The rearrangement links TRBV10-3 to TRBJ2-7; D unresolved. The sequences come from peripheral blood, collected on day 0 of AZD1222 vaccination. This clonotype was sampled from an adult in good health. The CDR3 is CAIASSFYEQYF. Written as DNA, the CDR3 is TGTGCCATCGCAAGTTCTTTCTACGAGCAGTACTTC.